Listed below are T cell receptor beta chains from one sample, sequenced in a study of blood T cell repertoires in COVID-19. The method was immunoSEQ multiplex PCR; TCRdb's version includes in-frame clones alone and lacks a portion of them. The table has about 49,000 clones, about 85% seen once. The specimen sequenced was peripheral blood. These receptor sequences come from a human donor in a cohort sampled during active COVID-19. Both conserved end residues are part of each CDR3.

J | V | CDR3
TRBJ2-3 | TRBV30 | CAWSVGTSDPSTDTQYF
TRBJ1-1 | TRBV6-2/TRBV6-3 | CASSRNMNTEAFF
TRBJ1-4 | TRBV6-5 | CASSRTGVSLKLFF
TRBJ1-6 | TRBV18 | CASSPLLSGDYSPLHF
TRBJ2-7 | TRBV7-6 | CASSSTGGREQYF
TRBJ2-5 | TRBV15 | CATSRAGLETQYF
TRBJ2-4 | TRBV28 | CASTSPRGRYIQYF
TRBJ2-1 | TRBV6-4 | CASKQDRAGNEQFF
TRBJ1-5 | TRBV12-3/TRBV12-4 | CASSPPGNQPQHF
TRBJ2-7 | TRBV4-1 | CASSQEVPRGRAYEQYF
TRBJ1-2 | TRBV5-1 | CASSLGDKLYGYTF
TRBJ1-2 | TRBV11-2 | CASSLWRGGAYGYTF
TRBJ2-7 | TRBV25-1 | CASRLHVPGEQYF
TRBJ2-4 | TRBV3-1/TRBV3-2 | CASSSLGLAQNIQYF
TRBJ1-3 | TRBV2 | CASSETGGNTIYF
TRBJ1-5 | TRBV3-1/TRBV3-2 | CASSPDRRGNQPQHF
TRBJ2-3 | TRBV7-3 | CASSRSTSITDTQYF
TRBJ1-5 | TRBV28 | CASRGTGGINQPQHF
TRBJ1-4 | TRBV19 | CASLRQGGGKLFF
TRBJ1-6 | TRBV5-5 | CASSDRFSYNSPLHF
TRBJ2-7 | TRBV28 | CAISLGTFYEQYF
TRBJ1-1 | TRBV28 | CASRLGQLNTEAFF
TRBJ2-4 | TRBV7-8 | CASSLGGPRRDIQYF
TRBJ2-1 | TRBV16 | CASSQYADRGSGNEQFF
TRBJ2-1 | TRBV9 | CASSPPQGQGSEQFF
TRBJ2-7 | TRBV11-2 | CASSLDQGTFYEQYF
TRBJ1-2 | TRBV30 | CAWRINQGAGGFGYGYTF
TRBJ2-7 | TRBV11-3 | CASSPGGPYSYEQYF
TRBJ2-7 | TRBV7-2 | CASSFAGPYEQYF
TRBJ2-1 | TRBV5-1 | CASSLASGGHYNEQFF
TRBJ1-1 | TRBV4-1 | CASSQNAGTEAFF
TRBJ2-1 | TRBV2 | CASRRGLAGGHLHNEQFF
TRBJ1-5 | TRBV24-1 | CATSDRGTGAQHF
TRBJ1-1 | TRBV5-1 | CASSLTGEGGNTEAFF
TRBJ1-1 | TRBV11-1 | CASSLRRNTEAFF
TRBJ2-3 | TRBV7-3 | CASSLIPGVGTDTQYF
TRBJ2-3 | TRBV5-1 | CASSSGGASTDTQYF
TRBJ1-2 | TRBV2 | CASSWTANYGYTF
TRBJ2-5 | TRBV13 | CASSGSERPKETQYF
TRBJ2-3 | TRBV3-1/TRBV3-2 | CASSRQRQADTQYF
TRBJ2-7 | TRBV7-2 | CASSSQRDAGEQYF
TRBJ2-1 | TRBV5-1 | CASSPLAGGSYNEQFF
TRBJ1-2 | TRBV2 | CASSVDRYGYTF
TRBJ1-6 | TRBV6-1 | CASSDDRANSPLHF
TRBJ1-5 | TRBV5-1 | CASSLVAGGSQPQHF
TRBJ1-2 | TRBV27 | CASSSGQPGVQNNYGYTF
TRBJ2-2 | TRBV3-1/TRBV3-2 | CASSQVGTGATGELFF